The 17 T cell receptor beta chains reported below all come from one sample, sequenced in a study of T cell changes during pregnancy in multiple sclerosis. Assay: immunoSEQ multiplex PCR; the TCRdb copy retains only in-frame clones and omits some. The table includes some 79,000 clones, about 93% detected once. This specimen was CD4+ T cells from peripheral blood mononuclear cells, taken in the second trimester of pregnancy. These receptors all come from a female donor with multiple sclerosis, enrolled in a pregnancy study.

The CDR3 protein is CASSIRRYNEQFF. DNA for the CDR3: TGCGCCAGCAGTATAAGGCGGTACAATGAGCAGTTCTTC. The rearrangement uses TRBV10-2 and TRBJ2-1; no firm D call. The germline V gene encodes CDR1 WSHSY and CDR2 SAAADI. V lost 5 bases and J 4 bases, leaving 9 bases between the germline ends. This CDR3 is built from 13 residues.

J is TRBJ2-1 and V is TRBV5-1, with D uncertain. The V and J ends lost 0 bases and 4 bases respectively, with 8 bases between them. Germline V lookup: CDR1 SGHRS, CDR2 YFSETQ. The CDR3 consists of 14 residues. DNA for the CDR3: TGCGCCAGCAGCTTGGGCAGCGAGTACAATGAGCAGTTCTTC. Translating it yields CASSLGSEYNEQFF.

The V and J genes are TRBV19 and TRBJ1-2; D uncertain. Germline CDR1 and CDR2: LNHDA and SQIVND (reference sequence). V lost 6 bases, J lost 0 bases, and 8 bases lay in between. There are 13 residues in the CDR3. This CDR3 reads CASRVGANYGYTF. The DNA of the CDR3 is TGTGCCAGTAGAGTAGGAGCTAACTATGGCTACACCTTC.

In regard to this clone: Other DNA sequences of this sample code for an identical CDR3. This chain links TRBV29-1 with TRBJ1-1; D is perhaps TRBD1 (6 bases). V gave up 7 bases and J gave up 0 bases, with 9 bases separating them. CDR1 is SQVTM and CDR2 is ANQGSEA in the germline V gene. This CDR3 comprises 12 residues. The CDR3 DNA is TGCAGCGCTGGACAGCTGAACACTGAAGCTTTCTTT. This translates into CSAGQLNTEAFF.

The chain is built from TRBV28 and TRBJ2-2; 9 bases agree with TRBD2. After removal of 7 bases from V and 4 bases from J, the junction contained 10 bases not matched to a gene. The CDR3 loop spans 16 amino acids. Germline V gives CDR1 MDHEN, CDR2 SYDVKM. CDR3 protein: CASITSGRSSTGELFF. DNA for the CDR3: TGTGCCAGCATAACGAGCGGGAGGAGTAGCACCGGGGAGCTGTTTTTT. The whole variable domain, remainder taken from reference TRBV28 and TRBJ2-2, is DVKVTQSSRYLVKRTGEKVFLECVQDMDHENMFWYRQDPGLGLRLIYFSYDVKMKEKGDIPEGYSVSREKKERFSLILESASTNQTSMYLCASITSGRSSTGELFFGEGSRLTVL.

The chain employs TRBV9 and TRBJ2-3, with 8 bases that match TRBD2. The CDR3 is 20 residues long. Germline loops: CDR1 SGDLS, CDR2 YYNGEE. Trimming took 0 bases from V and 10 from J; bases not matched to a gene: 25. DNA of the CDR3: TGTGCCAGCAGCGTAGGGGCAATGACTTTAAGCGGGAGAGGAGAGCTCGCGCAGTATTTT. Translated, it gives CASSVGAMTLSGRGELAQYF. The complete variable domain, with remaining parts taken from reference TRBV9 and TRBJ2-3, reads DSGVTQTPKHLITATGQRVTLRCSPRSGDLSVYWYQQSLDQGLQFLIQYYNGEERAKGNILERFSAQQFPDLHSELNLSSLELGDSALYFCASSVGAMTLSGRGELAQYFGPGTRLTVL.

The V and J genes are TRBV5-1 and TRBJ2-1; 8 bases match TRBD2. CDR3 length: 16 residues. CDR1 and CDR2 from the germline V gene are SGHRS and YFSETQ. V lost 4 bases, J lost 0 bases, and 6 bases stayed unmatched. The CDR3 region is CASSEASGSSYNEQFF. The CDR3 bases are TGCGCCAGCAGCGAGGCTAGCGGGTCCTCCTACAATGAGCAGTTCTTC.

The CDR3 is CASSIRTGGYSNQPQHF. The CDR3 DNA is TGTGCCAGTAGTATTAGGACAGGGGGCTATAGCAATCAGCCCCAGCATTTT. The V gene is TRBV19, the J gene TRBJ1-5, with TRBD1 matching 11 bases. With 3 bases clipped from V and 0 bases from J, the junction kept 4 bases outside the gene matches. There are 17 residues in the CDR3. Germline V gives CDR1 LNHDA, CDR2 SQIVND (reference sequence).

The V call is TRBV15, the J call TRBJ2-5; D ambiguous. Trimming removed 0 bases at V and 1 base at J, with 3 bases between. Germline assignment: CDR1 LNHNV and CDR2 YYDKDF (reference sequence). The CDR3 has 13 residues. The CDR3 sequence is CATSRDSQETQYF. Written as DNA, the CDR3 is TGTGCCACCAGCAGAGACAGCCAAGAGACCCAGTACTTC. The full variable domain, its missing parts supplied by reference TRBV15 and TRBJ2-5, is DAMVIQNPRYQVTQFGKPVTLSCSQTLNHNVMYWYQQKSSQAPKLLFHYYDKDFNNEADTPDNFQSRRPNTSFCFLDIRSPGLGDTAMYLCATSRDSQETQYFGPGTRLLVL.

The chain is built from TRBV30 and TRBJ2-2; D not resolved. Germline V gene lookup returns CDR1 GTSNPN and CDR2 SVGIG (reference sequence). This CDR3 is 13 amino acids long. Trimming cost V 0 bases and J 6 bases, with 8 bases left between them. The CDR3 spells CAWSVLGAGELFF. The CDR3 DNA reads as TGTGCCTGGAGTGTACTCGGAGCCGGGGAGCTGTTTTTT.

This sequence joins TRBV6-6 and TRBJ1-5, with D hard to call. V was shortened by 0 bases and J by 4 bases, with 7 bases between the two germline ends. This CDR3 has 14 amino acids. Germline V CDR1 and CDR2: MNHNY, SVGAGI (reference sequence). The CDR3 protein is CASSYSGGNQPQHF. For the CDR3, the DNA is TGTGCCAGCAGTTACTCGGGCGGGAATCAGCCCCAGCATTTT.

The chain combines TRBV4-1 with TRBJ2-1; the D gene is possibly TRBD2 (6 bases). The CDR3 runs to 13 residues. V was shortened by 0 bases and J by 10 bases, with 10 bases between the two germline ends. CDR1 is MGHRA, CDR2 YSYEKL, per germline. The CDR3 DNA follows: TGCGCCAGCAGCCAAGATCCCGCGGGGGAGCAGTTCTTC. Its translation is CASSQDPAGEQFF.

The chain has TRBV28 and TRBJ2-7; D unclear. V was cut by 1 base and J by 5 bases, with 12 bases left in between. CDR1 MDHEN and CDR2 SYDVKM come from the germline V gene. The CDR3 has 14 residues. In DNA, the CDR3 is TGTGCCAGCAGTTTATATGGAACGAGCGACGAGCAGTACTTC. Translating gives CASSLYGTSDEQYF.

V usage is TRBV11-1 and J usage is TRBJ2-2, with TRBD2 as a possible D gene (6 bases). Germline values: CDR1 SGHAT, CDR2 FQDESV (reference sequence). V dropped 5 bases and J dropped 5 bases, with 18 bases sitting between them. CDR3 length equals 16 residues. The CDR3 DNA is TGTGCCAGCAGCCAATCCACGGGAGTTCGGACCGGGGAGCTGTTTTTT. Its translation: CASSQSTGVRTGELFF.

This clone showed up just a few times. This rearrangement joins TRBV7-2 to TRBJ2-5, with a tentative D call TRBD1 (6 bases). Trimming left V 5 bases short and J 5 bases short, with 21 bases between. The germline V gene encodes CDR1 SGHTA and CDR2 FQGNSA. The CDR3 runs 16 residues. CDR3 protein: CASSIKQGGVRETQYF. The DNA of the CDR3 is TGTGCCAGCAGCATCAAACAGGGTGGGGTTCGGGAGACCCAGTACTTC.

This clone occurred once. The chain combines TRBV27 with TRBJ2-3, with a tentative D call TRBD1 (6 bases). There are 14 residues in the CDR3. Germline V gives CDR1 MNHEY, CDR2 SMNVEV (reference sequence). V lost 2 bases, J lost 1 base, and 7 bases lay in between. CDR3 nucleotide sequence: TGTGCCAGCAGTTTACGGACAGGCACAGATACGCAGTATTTT. It codes for CASSLRTGTDTQYF.

V and J are TRBV9 and TRBJ2-2; possible D gene TRBD2, 6 bases. The V and J ends lost 4 bases and 6 bases respectively, with 13 bases between them. Germline CDR1 and CDR2: SGDLS and YYNGEE. The CDR3 covers 14 residues. In DNA, the CDR3 is TGTGCCAGCAGCCCAACCGGACTACCCGGGGAGCTGTTTTTT. The encoded protein is CASSPTGLPGELFF.